This is a list of T cell receptor beta chains from one sample in a study of beta chain features in type 1 diabetes. TCRdb's copy holds only in-frame clones and misses some; the assay was immunoSEQ multiplex PCR. Of about 220,000 clones in the sample, approximately 10% were seen once. Source material: central memory CD4+ T cells from blood. Receptor source: a man younger than 35 in good health. Each CDR3 is given with its conserved first and last residue. D genes are given only for firm matches. The size of a clone is reported for some rows only, either as once, few or many, or as a class for expanded clones.

j_gene | v_gene | d_gene | abundance | CDR3nt | CDR3aa
TRBJ2-3 | TRBV29-1 | TRBD2 | - | TGCAGCGTTGCTGAGCGGGAATTCGCAGATACGCAGTATTTT | CSVAEREFADTQYF
TRBJ2-1 | TRBV5-1 | - | few | TGCGCCAGCAGCTTGGCTGTCGGACTCTACAATGAGCAGTTCTTC | CASSLAVGLYNEQFF
TRBJ2-3 | TRBV6-1 | - | few | TGTGCCAGCAGTGGGGACTCTCCAGATACGCAGTATTTT | CASSGDSPDTQYF
TRBJ2-3 | TRBV25-1 | - | - | TGTGCCAGCAGGGCTCGGCCCGGAGATACGCAGTATTTT | CASRARPGDTQYF
TRBJ2-3 | TRBV18 | - | - | TGTGCCAGCTCACCAATCCCGGCAGATACGCAGTATTTT | CASSPIPADTQYF
TRBJ1-5 | TRBV7-2 | TRBD1 | few | TGTGCCAGCAGCTCCCAGACAGGGATGAGCAATCAGCCCCAGCATTTT | CASSSQTGMSNQPQHF
TRBJ1-2 | TRBV5-4 | TRBD1 | - | TGTGCCAGCAATCTACAGGGGGCCGCGGGCTACACCTTC | CASNLQGAAGYTF
TRBJ1-2 | TRBV27 | - | many | TGTGCCAGCAGGGGCCGTAACTATGGCTACACCTTC | CASRGRNYGYTF
TRBJ2-2 | TRBV11-2 | - | - | TGTGCCAGCAGCTTCAGCGGCGCCGGGGAGCTGTTTTTT | CASSFSGAGELFF
TRBJ2-5 | TRBV7-2 | - | - | TGTGCCAGCAGCCCACTGGCCGTCCGGGAGACCCAGTACTTC | CASSPLAVRETQYF
TRBJ1-2 | TRBV30 | - | - | TGTGCCTGGAGTGTCCAGCTAAACTATGGCTACACCTTC | CAWSVQLNYGYTF
TRBJ2-3 | TRBV30 | TRBD2 | few | TGTGCCTGGAGTGACCTAGCGGGAACAGATACGCAGTATTTT | CAWSDLAGTDTQYF
TRBJ2-1 | TRBV9 | - | - | TGTGCCAGCAGCGTAGACAGCGCGTACAATGAGCAGTTCTTC | CASSVDSAYNEQFF
TRBJ2-6 | TRBV30 | - | - | TGTGCCTCCACCGGGACGGGCACCTCTGGGGCCAACGTCCTGACTTTC | CASTGTGTSGANVLTF
TRBJ1-1 | TRBV30 | TRBD1 | - | TGTGCCTGGAGCGACAGACAGGGGATCCCTGAAGCTTTCTTT | CAWSDRQGIPEAFF
TRBJ2-7 | TRBV28 | TRBD2 | - | TGTGCCAGCAGCTCCACTAGCGGGAGGACCTACGAGCAGTACTTC | CASSSTSGRTYEQYF
TRBJ2-3 | TRBV30 | - | - | TGTGCCTGGAGTGACGGGACAGATACGCAGTATTTT | CAWSDGTDTQYF
TRBJ2-1 | TRBV6-1 | TRBD1 | - | TGTGCCAGCAGCCGTACGGGACAGGGCATCGATGAGCAGTTCTTC | CASSRTGQGIDEQFF
TRBJ2-5 | TRBV2 | - | - | TGTGCCAGCAGTGAATACGGGTCAGAGACCCAGTACTTC | CASSEYGSETQYF
TRBJ1-1 | TRBV6-6 | - | - | TGTGCCAGCAGTGATAAGAACACTGAAGCTTTCTTT | CASSDKNTEAFF
TRBJ2-5 | TRBV29-1 | - | - | TGCAGCGTTGTCCCCCAAGAGACCCAGTACTTC | CSVVPQETQYF
TRBJ1-5 | TRBV19 | - | - | TGTGCCAGTAGTATAGATACGGCAGGCAATCAGCCCCAGCATTTT | CASSIDTAGNQPQHF
TRBJ2-6 | TRBV30 | - | - | TGTGCCTGGAGGCTCGGCCTTTCTGGGGCCAACGTCCTGACTTTC | CAWRLGLSGANVLTF
TRBJ2-1 | TRBV4-3 | TRBD2 | - | TGCGCCAGCAGCCAGCGACTAGCGGGCTCCTACAATGAGCAGTTCTTC | CASSQRLAGSYNEQFF
TRBJ2-7 | TRBV30 | - | - | TGTGCCTGGAGTTTTGGCGGGATTCCCTACGAGCAGTACTTC | CAWSFGGIPYEQYF
TRBJ2-7 | TRBV7-9 | TRBD1 | - | TGTGCCAGCAGCCTCGACAGGGACACCTACGAGCAGTACTTC | CASSLDRDTYEQYF
TRBJ2-7 | TRBV7-2 | TRBD1 | few | TGTGCCAGCAGCCCCGGGACAGGAATATACGAGCAGTACTTC | CASSPGTGIYEQYF
TRBJ2-1 | TRBV29-1 | - | few | TGCAGCGTTGTTCGGGGGTACAATGAGCAGTTCTTC | CSVVRGYNEQFF
TRBJ1-4 | TRBV5-1 | - | few | TGCGCCAGCAGCTTTGGGGTCGGCGAAAAACTGTTTTTT | CASSFGVGEKLFF
TRBJ2-5 | TRBV6-5 | - | - | TGTGCCAGCAGTTACTCACCCAGTCGGGAGACCCAGTACTTC | CASSYSPSRETQYF
TRBJ2-7 | TRBV9 | TRBD2 | few | TGTGCCAGCGAGAGGTCGTGGCTAGCGGGAGAGGAGCACCACGAGCAGTACTTC | CASERSWLAGEEHHEQYF
TRBJ2-1 | TRBV5-4 | TRBD2 | few | TGTGCCAGCAGCTTGGGGCCGCAAGCGGGAGGGGTGTCGGCCTACAATGAGCAGTTCTTC | CASSLGPQAGGVSAYNEQFF
TRBJ1-4 | TRBV14 | - | - | TGTGCCAGCAGCCAGCGCGCCATCAATGAAAAACTGTTTTTT | CASSQRAINEKLFF
TRBJ1-5 | TRBV30 | - | many | TGTGCCTGGAACGAGGAATCGGGATTATTGCCCCAGCATTTT | CAWNEESGLLPQHF
TRBJ2-5 | TRBV5-1 | - | few | TGCGCCAGCAGCTATGGCAGGGACCAAGAGACCCAGTACTTC | CASSYGRDQETQYF
TRBJ2-1 | TRBV28 | - | few | TGTGCCAGCGGTGGGTCGCTGGGGCCCTCTGCCTGGAGGTCCTACAATGAGCAGTTCTTC | CASGGSLGPSAWRSYNEQFF
TRBJ2-1 | TRBV2 | - | few | TGTGCCAGCAGTGAAAGGCGGGTGTCCTACAATGAGCAGTTCTTC | CASSERRVSYNEQFF
TRBJ2-1 | TRBV5-1 | - | - | TGCGCCAGCAGCTTGGTTCCAGGGACCTACAATGAGCAGTTCTTC | CASSLVPGTYNEQFF
TRBJ2-1 | TRBV7-9 | - | few | TGTGCCAGCAGCTTAGCGGGGCGGGGAAACAATGAGCAGTTCTTC | CASSLAGRGNNEQFF